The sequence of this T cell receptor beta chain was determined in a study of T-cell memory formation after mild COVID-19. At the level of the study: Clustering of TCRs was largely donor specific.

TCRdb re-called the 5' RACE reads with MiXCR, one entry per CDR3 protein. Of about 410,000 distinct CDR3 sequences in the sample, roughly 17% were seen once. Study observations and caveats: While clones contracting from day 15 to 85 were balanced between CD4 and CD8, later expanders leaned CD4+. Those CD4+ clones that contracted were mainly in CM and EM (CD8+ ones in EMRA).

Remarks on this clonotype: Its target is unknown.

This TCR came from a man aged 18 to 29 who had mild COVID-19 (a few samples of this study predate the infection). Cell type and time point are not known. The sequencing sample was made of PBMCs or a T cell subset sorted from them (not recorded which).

In DNA, the CDR3 is TGTGCCAGCAGCCAAACACAGGAGTTGATGGCTTTCTTT. This codes for CASSQTQELMAFF. The chain joins TRBV3-1 to TRBJ1-1, with a weak D call TRBD1 (5 bases). With 2 bases removed from V and 11 bases from J, the gap between germline ends came to 15 bases. The CDR3 contains 13 residues. The germline V gene encodes CDR1 LGHDT and CDR2 YNNKEL (reference sequence).